The clone carrying this T cell receptor (beta chain) was recorded at least ten times. The germline gives CDR1 LGHNT, CDR2 FRNRAP. V was pared by 5 bases and J by 1 base, with 15 bases between. This CDR3 contains 16 residues. Sequencing was performed with immunoSEQ multiplex PCR; in TCRdb, only in-frame clones are kept and a portion is missing. The sample lists about 40,000 clones; about 86% were seen once. The record originates from a study of blood T cell repertoires in COVID-19. The sample was peripheral blood. The J gene is TRBJ1-3, the V gene TRBV12-5, with D perhaps matching TRBD1 (6 bases). This TCR was recovered from a human donor with acute or convalescent COVID-19. The donor label of this sample is uncertain. The CDR3 bases are TGTGCTAGTGGTCAAAAAGGGACACCTTCTGGAAACACCATATATTTT. It translates to CASGQKGTPSGNTIYF. Variable domain in full (rest from reference TRBV12-5 and TRBJ1-3): DARVTQTPRHKVTEMGQEVTMRCQPILGHNTVFWYRQTMMQGLELLAYFRNRAPLDDSGMPKDRFSAEMPDATLATLKIQPSEPRDSAVYFCASGQKGTPSGNTIYFGEGSWLTVV.